These 24 T cell receptor beta chains were sequenced from one sample in a study of blood T cell repertoires in COVID-19. TCRdb keeps only in-frame clones here, not all; method: immunoSEQ multiplex PCR. The profile shows 75,000 to 100,000 clones, around 88% of them singletons. The sequencing input was peripheral blood. The receptors stem from a man aged 55-75 years with acute or convalescent COVID-19.

The J gene is TRBJ1-2, the V gene TRBV7-9; TRBD1 might be the D (5 bases). The germline CDR1 and CDR2 sequences are SEHNR and FQNEAQ (reference sequence). The V gene lost 4 bases and the J gene lost 1 base, with 19 bases spanning the gap. The CDR3 length is 17 residues. For the CDR3, the DNA is TGTGCCAGCAGCTCGATAGATAGAGGACAAATTAACTATGGCTACACCTTC. This translates into CASSSIDRGQINYGYTF.

This rearrangement joins TRBV6-2 or TRBV6-3 to TRBJ2-1; 13 bases line up with TRBD2. Germline lookup yields CDR1 MNHEY and CDR2 SVGEGT. This CDR3 contains 18 residues. With 6 bases clipped from V and 2 bases from J, the junction kept 10 bases outside the gene matches. CDR3 sequence: CASSSTSGGAIPYNEQFF. CDR3 nucleotide sequence: TGTGCCAGCAGCTCCACTAGCGGGGGGGCCATTCCCTACAATGAGCAGTTCTTC.

V usage is TRBV5-8 and J usage is TRBJ1-2; 10 bases fit TRBD1. From germline, CDR1 is SGHTS and CDR2 YDEGEE. CDR3 size: 14 residues. With V trimmed by 7 bases and J by 8 bases, 11 bases remained unmatched. CDR3 residues: CASYRTGGSSGYTF. For the CDR3, the DNA is TGTGCCAGCTACCGGACAGGGGGATCGAGCGGCTACACCTTC.

The V and J genes are TRBV1 and TRBJ2-1; TRBD2, as called in the table, went unchecked against the DNA. TRBV1 is an annotated pseudogene. This CDR3 comprises 15 residues. CDR3 bases: TGCACCAGCAGCCAAGATGGGGGGATCTACAATGAGCAGTTCTTC. Its protein product is CTSSQDGGIYNEQFF.

The J gene is TRBJ1-5, the V gene TRBV5-6, with 8 bases that match TRBD1. V dropped 4 bases and J dropped 7; count of bases not matched to a gene: 7. There are 14 residues in the CDR3. Germline assignment: CDR1 SGHDT and CDR2 YYEEEE. The CDR3, as DNA: TGTGCCAGCAGCATCGCAGGGGGCGAGCAGCCCCAGCATTTT. Translated, it gives CASSIAGGEQPQHF.

This sequence joins TRBV14 and TRBJ2-7; 10 positions match TRBD2. V shed 0 bases, J shed 5 bases, and the junction held 16 bases outside the gene matches. The CDR3 is 19 amino acids. Germline CDR1 is SGHDN and CDR2 is FVKESK. CDR3 loop: CASSQDRMVAGGTYDEQYF. The CDR3 nucleotides read TGTGCCAGCAGCCAAGATCGAATGGTAGCGGGGGGAACCTACGACGAGCAGTACTTC.

The V call is TRBV15, the J call TRBJ1-3; D perhaps matches TRBD1 (5 bases). The CDR3 contains 16 residues. Germline V gene lookup returns CDR1 LNHNV and CDR2 YYDKDF (reference sequence). Trimming pared 3 bases from V and 1 base from J, leaving 13 bases between. Here the CDR3 reads CATSREPTGSGNTIYF. The CDR3 DNA reads as TGTGCCACCAGCAGGGAACCTACAGGATCTGGAAACACCATATATTTT.

The chain combines TRBV19 with TRBJ2-2, with D possibly TRBD1 on 6 matching bases. Germline V CDR1 and CDR2: LNHDA, SQIVND (reference sequence). The ends were cut back, 5 bases at V and 2 bases at J, with 12 bases in the middle. The CDR3 spans 15 residues. CDR3 in DNA: TGTGCCAGTAGTCCACAGGGCCCCAACACCGGGGAGCTGTTTTTT. It encodes CASSPQGPNTGELFF. Full variable domain (rest looked up from reference TRBV19 and TRBJ2-2): DGGITQSPKYLFRKEGQNVTLSCEQNLNHDAMYWYRQDPGQGLRLIYYSQIVNDFQKGDIAEGYSVSREKKESFPLTVTSAQKNPTAFYLCASSPQGPNTGELFFGEGSRLTVL.

The V gene is TRBV4-3, the J gene TRBJ1-1, with 7 nucleotides matching TRBD1. The CDR3 is 15 amino acids. The ends lost 0 bases at V and 14 bases at J; junction bases unmatched: 15. From germline, CDR1 is LGHNA and CDR2 YSLEER. In DNA, the CDR3 is TGCGCCAGCAGCCAAGATCGTGCACAGGGGCCCCACGAATTCTTT. Protein: CASSQDRAQGPHEFF.

V and J are TRBV3-1 (or the pseudogene TRBV3-2) and TRBJ2-1; 14 positions match TRBD2. The CDR3 spans 18 residues. The germline V gene has CDR1 LGHDT and CDR2 YNNKEL (reference sequence). V dropped 0 bases and J dropped 6; count of bases not matched to a gene: 7. The CDR3 DNA reads TGTGCCAGCAGCCAAGACTCCCGGACTAGCGGGGGGTTCAATGAGCAGTTCTTC. Translated: CASSQDSRTSGGFNEQFF.

The chain has TRBV27 and TRBJ1-5; 9 bases line up with TRBD1. V lost 5 bases, J lost 6 bases, and 8 bases stayed unmatched. Germline V CDR1 and CDR2: MNHEY, SMNVEV (reference sequence). The CDR3 is 15 amino acids. DNA of the CDR3: TGTGCCAGCAGTGGAGACAGGGGGGAGGGTCAGCCCCAGCATTTT. This translates into CASSGDRGEGQPQHF.

This clone came up once. The CDR3 sequence: CASSDLGPVNTEAFF. CDR3 DNA sequence: TGTGCCAGCAGTGACCTAGGCCCGGTGAACACTGAAGCTTTCTTT. The chain joins TRBV27 to TRBJ1-1; D is undetermined. The CDR3 covers 15 residues. The ends were cut back, 5 bases at V and 0 bases at J, with 13 bases in the middle. In germline, CDR1 is MNHEY, CDR2 SMNVEV (reference sequence).

The CDR3 spells CASSPPSGQGYYEQYF. CDR3 DNA sequence: TGTGCCAGCTCACCACCGTCGGGACAGGGCTATTACGAGCAGTACTTC. This chain uses TRBV18 with TRBJ2-7; 9 positions agree with TRBD1. Germline V gene lookup returns CDR1 KGHSH and CDR2 LQKENI. The CDR3 is 16 amino acids. Trimming at V came to 0 bases and at J to 4 bases, leaving 7 bases not matched to a gene.

The chain recombines TRBV10-3 with TRBJ2-2; D may be TRBD1 (5 bases). The V and J ends lost 6 bases and 4 bases respectively, with 9 bases between them. Germline V lookup: CDR1 ENHRY, CDR2 SYGVKD. CDR3 length: 13 residues. Written as DNA, the CDR3 is TGTGCCATCAGCCAAGACAGCACCGGGGAGCTGTTTTTT. Translation gives CAISQDSTGELFF.

The J gene is TRBJ1-1, the V gene TRBV10-2; no reliable D call. CDR1 WSHSY and CDR2 SAAADI come from the germline V gene. V was trimmed by 6 bases and J by 3 bases, leaving 11 bases between them. The CDR3 consists of 13 residues. CDR3 amino acids: CASSWAQDTEAFF. The CDR3 DNA is TGCGCCAGCAGCTGGGCCCAAGACACTGAAGCTTTCTTT.

The chain couples TRBV12-3 or TRBV12-4 to TRBJ1-1, with a weak D call TRBD1 (5 bases). There are 13 residues in the CDR3. V was shortened by 7 bases and J by 5 bases, with 14 bases between the two germline ends. The CDR3 region has the DNA TGTGCCAGCACTCCCTGGGGGGGGACTGAAGCTTTCTTT. Its protein is CASTPWGGTEAFF.

This chain uses TRBV2 with TRBJ1-4; D gene ambiguous. Trimming shortened V by 8 bases and J by 2 bases, and 12 bases separated the two germline ends. Germline values: CDR1 SNHLY, CDR2 FYNNEI. The CDR3 contains 14 residues. In DNA form, the CDR3 reads TGTGCCAGCCTCCCACCGCGTACTAATGAAAAACTGTTTTTT. Amino acids: CASLPPRTNEKLFF.

V is TRBV11-1 and J is TRBJ1-2; D may be TRBD1 (6 bases). V lost 5 bases, J lost 7 bases, and 20 bases lay in between. Germline CDR1 is SGHAT and CDR2 is FQDESV (reference sequence). This CDR3 comprises 15 residues. The CDR3 sequence is CASSTNRGGVGGYTF. The CDR3 DNA sequence: TGTGCCAGCAGCACGAACAGAGGGGGTGTCGGTGGCTACACCTTC.

The chain couples TRBV10-3 to TRBJ1-4; TRBD1 matches 7 bases. Looked up from germline, CDR1 is ENHRY and CDR2 is SYGVKD. The J segment lost 4 bases and the V segment lost 3 bases, leaving 5 bases of the junction unmatched. CDR3 length: 15 residues. CDR3 coding DNA: TGTGCCATCAGTGAAGGGGGCCCCTTTAATGAAAAACTGTTTTTT. This translates into CAISEGGPFNEKLFF.

The V and J genes are TRBV19 and TRBJ1-1; the D gene is possibly TRBD1 (5 bases). This CDR3 has 14 residues. Germline V lookup: CDR1 LNHDA, CDR2 SQIVND (reference sequence). V lost 4 bases, J lost 0 bases, and 9 bases lay in between. This CDR3 is CASSRGGVNTEAFF. In DNA, the CDR3 is TGTGCCAGTAGTAGGGGGGGAGTGAACACTGAAGCTTTCTTT.

DNA of the CDR3: TGTGCTAGTGGGCCGACGGACAGTTACTATGGCTACACCTTC. This codes for CASGPTDSYYGYTF. The rearrangement uses TRBV12-5 and TRBJ1-2; D might be TRBD1 (6 bases). V lost 6 bases and J 3 bases, leaving 14 bases between the germline ends. CDR3 length: 14 residues. From germline, CDR1 is LGHNT and CDR2 FRNRAP.

In DNA, the CDR3 is TGTGCCAGCAGCTTAGCGCTGTGGGACAGGGGAGACTACACCTTC. Residues: CASSLALWDRGDYTF. The chain has TRBV7-2 and TRBJ1-2; 10 bases fit TRBD1. The germline gives CDR1 SGHTA, CDR2 FQGNSA. CDR3 size: 15 residues. Trimming took 0 bases from V and 10 from J; bases not matched to a gene: 8. Combining the CDR3 with reference TRBV7-2 and TRBJ1-2 gives the whole variable domain GAGVSQSPSNKVTEKGKDVELRCDPISGHTALYWYRQSLGQGLEFLIYFQGNSAPDKSGLPSDRFSAERTGGSVSTLTIQRTQQEDSAVYLCASSLALWDRGDYTFGSGTRLTVV.

The J gene is TRBJ2-3, the V gene TRBV6-6; TRBD2 agrees at 13 bases. V shed 6 bases and J 6 bases; nucleotides not matched to a gene: 6. The CDR3 contains 15 residues. CDR1 is MNHNY, CDR2 SVGAGI, per germline (reference sequence). The CDR3 coding sequence is TGTGCCAGCAGGCCTACTAGCGGGGGGGCCGATACGCAGTATTTT. It translates to CASRPTSGGADTQYF.

V gene TRBV29-1 combines with J gene TRBJ1-4; 7 bases map to TRBD1. The germline V gene has CDR1 SQVTM and CDR2 ANQGSEA. The junction had 5 bases not matched to a gene; V was cut back by 7 bases and J by 3 bases. The CDR3 is 13 residues long. The CDR3 loop reads CSAKTGSNEKLFF. CDR3 in DNA: TGCAGCGCCAAGACAGGGTCTAATGAAAAACTGTTTTTT. Looking up the rest from reference TRBV29-1 and TRBJ1-4 gives the full variable domain: SAVISQKPSRDICQRGTSLTIQCQVDSQVTMMFWYRQQPGQSLTLIATANQGSEATYESGFVIDKFPISRPNLTFSTLTVSNMSPEDSSIYLCSAKTGSNEKLFFGSGTQLSVL.